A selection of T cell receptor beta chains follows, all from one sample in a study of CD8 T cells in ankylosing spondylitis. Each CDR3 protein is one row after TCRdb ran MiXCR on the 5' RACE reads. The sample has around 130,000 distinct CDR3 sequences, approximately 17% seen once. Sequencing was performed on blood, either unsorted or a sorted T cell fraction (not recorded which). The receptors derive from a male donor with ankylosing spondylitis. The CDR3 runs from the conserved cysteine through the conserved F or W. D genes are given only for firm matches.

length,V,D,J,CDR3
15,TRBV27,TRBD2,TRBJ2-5,CASSPGTSGRKTQYF
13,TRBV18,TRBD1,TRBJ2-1,CASSRDSYNEQFF
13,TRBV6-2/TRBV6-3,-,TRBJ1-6,CASSWQDNSPLHF
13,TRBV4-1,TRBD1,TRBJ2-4,CASSRKTGTVMDF
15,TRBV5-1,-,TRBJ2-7,CASSLGLANSYEQYF
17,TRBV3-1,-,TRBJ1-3,CASSQDGPTASGNTIYF
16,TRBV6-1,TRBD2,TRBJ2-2,CASSGRHGGSAGELFF
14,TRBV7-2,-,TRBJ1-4,CASSLGSQREKLFF
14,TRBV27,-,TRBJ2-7,CASSPPGAFYEQYF
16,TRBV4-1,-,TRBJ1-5,CASSQELGASNQPQHF
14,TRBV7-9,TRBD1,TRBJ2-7,CASSLRQGANEQYF
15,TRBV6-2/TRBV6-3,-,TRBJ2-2,CASTLRGHNTGELFF
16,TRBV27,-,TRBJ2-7,CASSLGGPRWTYEQYF
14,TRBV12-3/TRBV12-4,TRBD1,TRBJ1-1,CASTRTGMNTEAFF
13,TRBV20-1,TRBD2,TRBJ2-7,CSATSGSAYEQYF
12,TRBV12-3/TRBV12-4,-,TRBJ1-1,CASSPDSKEAFF
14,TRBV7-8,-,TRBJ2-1,CASSLGLEGGEQFF
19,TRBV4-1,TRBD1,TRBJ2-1,CASRRTDGPTGTAWDEQFF
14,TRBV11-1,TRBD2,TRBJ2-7,CASSALAGGGEQYF
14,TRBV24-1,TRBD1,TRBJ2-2,CATSARGGPGELFF
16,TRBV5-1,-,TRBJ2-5,CASSLVGAGNEETQYF
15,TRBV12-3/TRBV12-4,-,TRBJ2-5,CASSPRDTRWETQYF
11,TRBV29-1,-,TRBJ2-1,CSVTLYNEQFF
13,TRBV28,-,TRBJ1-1,CASSLSLNTEAFF
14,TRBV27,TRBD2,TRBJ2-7,CASGPSGLGSEQYF
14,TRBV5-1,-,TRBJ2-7,CASSPGVQGSEQYF
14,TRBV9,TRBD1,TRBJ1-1,CASSDTGVNTEAFF
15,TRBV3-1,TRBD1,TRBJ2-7,CASSQWTGWTYEQYF
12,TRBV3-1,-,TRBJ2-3,CASSQERGVQYF
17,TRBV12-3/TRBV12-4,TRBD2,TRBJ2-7,CASSLEGLAGGPNEQYF
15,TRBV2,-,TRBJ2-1,CASSERGISYNEQFF
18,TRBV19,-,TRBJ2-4,CASSIGGQGFRTKNIHYF
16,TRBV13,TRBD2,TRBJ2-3,CASSPRTSGSTDTQYF
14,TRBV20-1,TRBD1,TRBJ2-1,CSARGDRDYNEQFF
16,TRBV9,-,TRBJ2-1,CASSVAGQRSGNEQFF
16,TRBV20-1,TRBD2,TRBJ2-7,CSARVREEGSPYEQYF
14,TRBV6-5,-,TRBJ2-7,CASSWERSSPEQYF
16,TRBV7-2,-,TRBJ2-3,CASSKAGRRRSDTQYF
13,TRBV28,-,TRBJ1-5,CASIQAGDQPQHF
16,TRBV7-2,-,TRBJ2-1,CASSFPGHPVENEQFF
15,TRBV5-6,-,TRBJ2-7,CASSLGRFGTYEQYF
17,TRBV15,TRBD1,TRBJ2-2,CATSRDSRGGAGGELFF
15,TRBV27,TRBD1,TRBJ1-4,CASSLSPRTGEKLFF
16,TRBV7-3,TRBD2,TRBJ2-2,CASSLWGLAGPGELFF
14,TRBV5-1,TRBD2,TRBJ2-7,CASSSGGSAGEQYF
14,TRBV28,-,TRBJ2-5,CASSLWANKETQYF
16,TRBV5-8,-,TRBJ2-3,CASSPGGQPNTDTQYF
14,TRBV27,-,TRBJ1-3,CASSFSGTGNTIYF
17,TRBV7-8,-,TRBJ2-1,CASRLRPGHLRYNEQFF
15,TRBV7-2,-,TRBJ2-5,CASSPSGGFSETQYF
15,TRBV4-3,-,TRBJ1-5,CASSQEEGSNQPQHF
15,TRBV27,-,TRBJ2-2,CASSVTDVGTGELFF
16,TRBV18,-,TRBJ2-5,CASSPGAPLGGETQYF
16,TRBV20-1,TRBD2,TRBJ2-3,CSARDLAGDVEDTQYF
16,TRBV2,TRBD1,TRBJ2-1,CASTGGPTTTYNEQFF
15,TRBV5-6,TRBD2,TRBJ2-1,CASSETSGVYNEQFF
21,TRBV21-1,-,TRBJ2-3,CASVPGQGAGPSKKPTDTQYF